Sequencing of this TCR beta chain was carried out in a study of cytomegalovirus exposure and HLA in healthy donors. Germline CDR1 reads SGDLS; CDR2 reads YYNGEE. The ends were cut back, 0 bases at V and 1 base at J, with 10 bases in the middle. The CDR3 length is 15 residues. Study-wide findings and caveats: Cytomegalovirus status, reportedly, was diagnosed with high specificity and sensitivity by the classifier.

The table came from immunoSEQ multiplex PCR; TCRdb's copy has only in-frame clones and leaves some out. The sample holds about 110,000 clones, roughly 84% seen once. Worth noting for this clone: The antigen is not known.

This sequence was found in a young woman in good health and CMV-seronegative. The gene calls are TRBV9 and TRBJ1-2; D gene uncertain. Specimen: PBMCs. CDR3 residues: CASSVALGSNYGYTF. As DNA, the CDR3 is TGTGCCAGCAGCGTAGCTCTAGGCAGTAACTATGGCTACACCTTC.